This T cell receptor beta chain was sequenced for a study of response to subunit inactivated influenza vaccine. General study points: After each seasonal influenza vaccination, few new T cells are recruited, the authors suggested.

This clonotype was seen a few times. Its antigen is undetermined. Germline V lookup: CDR1 MDHEN, CDR2 SYDVKM. V was pared by 3 bases and J by 10 bases, with 8 bases between. This CDR3 spans 11 amino acids. MiXCR, applied by TCRdb to the RT-PCR reads, yields one record per CDR3 protein. The data hold about 570,000 distinct CDR3 sequences, with approximately 10% observed a single time. The data also belong to a second study, concerning T cells expressing NK-cell markers. That publication notes: Scientists made TCR beta cDNA using 5'RACE template switching with UMIs. Only alpha-beta TCR T cells were sorted in several experiments, using an anti-gamma-delta TCR antibody. Each of roughly six donors carried dominant NKG2C+ clonotypes accounting for about 1.0-7.0% of CD8+ T cells.

This sample comprised PBMCs from blood, obtained on the day of vaccination. The source of this sequence is a man in his fifties or sixties who received an inactivated influenza vaccine. This chain joins TRBV28 and TRBJ2-3; the D gene is possibly TRBD1 (6 bases). The chain's CDR3 is CASSFRGSQYF. CDR3 DNA sequence: TGTGCCAGCAGTTTCAGGGGCTCGCAGTATTTT. Full variable domain (remainder filled in from reference TRBV28 and TRBJ2-3): DVKVTQSSRYLVKRTGEKVFLECVQDMDHENMFWYRQDPGLGLRLIYFSYDVKMKEKGDIPEGYSVSREKKERFSLILESASTNQTSMYLCASSFRGSQYFGPGTRLTVL.